A single T cell receptor beta chain is shown here with its context. The entry originates in a study of control samples from healthy donors and cancer patients. Libraries were prepared by immunoSEQ multiplex PCR; TCRdb keeps only in-frame clonotypes and omits some of them. The table includes about 180,000 clones, more than 80% detected once. Sequenced: blood. The sequence was collected from a man aged 30 to 39 in good health.

CDR3 region: CASSSRDRGNGYTF. CDR3 DNA sequence: TGTGCCAGCAGCTCCCGGGACAGGGGAAACGGCTACACCTTC. The chain links TRBV3-1 (or the pseudogene TRBV3-2) to TRBJ1-2; 10 bases fit TRBD1. CDR3 length equals 14 residues. Germline V CDR1 and CDR2: LGHDT, YNNKEL (reference sequence). V was pared by 5 bases and J by 8 bases, with 8 bases of the junction left unmatched.